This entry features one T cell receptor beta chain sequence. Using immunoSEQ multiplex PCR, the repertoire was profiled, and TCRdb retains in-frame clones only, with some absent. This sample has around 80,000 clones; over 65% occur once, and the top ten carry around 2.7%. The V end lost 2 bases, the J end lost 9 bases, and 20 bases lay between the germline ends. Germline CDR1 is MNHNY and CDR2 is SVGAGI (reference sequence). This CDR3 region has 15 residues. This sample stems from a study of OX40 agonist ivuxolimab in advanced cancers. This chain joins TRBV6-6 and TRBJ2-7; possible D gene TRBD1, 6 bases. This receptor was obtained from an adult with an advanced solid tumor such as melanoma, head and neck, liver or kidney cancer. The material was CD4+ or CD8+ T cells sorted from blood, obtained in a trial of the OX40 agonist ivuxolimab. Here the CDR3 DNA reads TGTGCCAGCAGTTACGCAACTCCCCGGACAGTAGGGCAGTACTTC. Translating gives CASSYATPRTVGQYF.